The 17 T cell receptor beta chains listed next were all sequenced from one sample in a study of T-cell reconstitution after alpha-beta-depleted transplantation in children. Preparation of the TCRbeta library used unique molecular identifiers. A single record per CDR3 protein comes from TCRdb applying MiXCR to the PCR reads. The table lists approximately 350,000 distinct CDR3 sequences, around 16% of them singletons. The input for sequencing was PBMCs, mostly from graft donor cells, taken 360 days after TCRalphabeta/CD19-depleted stem cell transplant. The receptors were gathered from a male patient aged 2 to 9 who had a stem cell transplant for acute lymphoblastic leukemia, so the T cells may come from the graft donor.

This clonotype was found a few times. The rearrangement uses TRBV4-2 and TRBJ2-7; the match to TRBD2 covers 13 bases. Germline V gives CDR1 LGHNA, CDR2 YNFKEQ. CDR3 length: 16 amino acids. V lost 1 base and J lost 4; bases outside the gene matches: 4. As DNA, the CDR3 is TGTGCCAGCAGCCAAGGGACTAGCGGGAGCCGGTACGAGCAGTACTTC. Translation gives CASSQGTSGSRYEQYF.

Many counts were recorded for this clonotype. J is TRBJ2-6 and V is TRBV6-1, with D possibly TRBD1 on 6 matching bases. Germline V gives CDR1 MNHNS, CDR2 SASEGT. Trimming removed 6 bases from V and 0 bases from J, with 18 bases in between. The CDR3 is made up of 18 amino acids. CDR3 in DNA: TGTGCCAGCAGCCTGTCAGGGGACGTCAGCTCTGGGGCCAACGTCCTGACTTTC. Its translation: CASSLSGDVSSGANVLTF.

This clonotype showed up just a few times. This chain links TRBV6-2 or TRBV6-3 with TRBJ2-5, with 7 bases lining up with TRBD1. Per germline, CDR1 MNHEY and CDR2 SVGEGT. The junction had 13 bases not matched to a gene; V was cut back by 8 bases and J by 1 base. The CDR3 totals 16 residues. CDR3 loop: CASQNPTGQVQETQYF. CDR3 sequence (DNA): TGTGCCAGCCAGAACCCTACCGGACAGGTCCAAGAGACCCAGTACTTC.

The chain links TRBV28 to TRBJ2-3, with D perhaps matching TRBD2 (5 bases). V lost 6 bases and J lost 2, with 18 bases in between. In germline, CDR1 is MDHEN, CDR2 SYDVKM. This CDR3 comprises 16 residues. CDR3 nucleotide sequence: TGTGCCAGCAGCCAGGCCCCGGGTCTAGCCACAGATACGCAGTATTTT. Its protein product is CASSQAPGLATDTQYF.

The genes are TRBV19 and TRBJ1-4; 8 nucleotides agree with TRBD1. Trimming removed 3 bases from V and 7 bases from J; junction bases left unmatched: 4. CDR3 length: 14 residues. Germline-derived CDR1 and CDR2 are LNHDA and SQIVND (reference sequence). The CDR3 spells CASSIQGASEKLFF. CDR3 nucleotides: TGTGCCAGTAGTATTCAGGGGGCGAGTGAAAAACTGTTTTTT.

The rearrangement links TRBV4-3 to TRBJ1-4; D gene unclear. Germline assignment: CDR1 LGHNA and CDR2 YSLEER. Trimming removed 3 bases from V and 8 bases from J, with 10 bases in between. This CDR3 has 13 amino acids. The DNA for the CDR3 is TGCGCCAGCAGCCATAGGACGGTCGAAAAACTGTTTTTT. As protein: CASSHRTVEKLFF.

The rearrangement joins TRBV29-1 to TRBJ2-3; 9 bases line up with TRBD2. This CDR3 contains 14 residues. The V gene end was trimmed by 6 bases and the J gene end by 1 base; junction bases not matched to a gene: 5. Germline loops: CDR1 SQVTM, CDR2 ANQGSEA. The CDR3 region has the DNA TGCAGCGTCGACGAGCGGGAGGGCACAGATACGCAGTATTTT. Protein: CSVDEREGTDTQYF.

This clonotype has more than one count but fewer than ten. The chain employs TRBV21-1 and TRBJ2-2; the table's TRBD2 call for D was not verified on the DNA. TRBV21-1 has pseudogene status. This CDR3 contains 18 residues. CDR3 amino acids: CASSNQGPGRDNTGELFF. In nucleotides, the CDR3 is TGTGCCAGCAGCAATCAAGGCCCTGGGAGGGACAACACCGGGGAGCTGTTTTTT.

This clonotype was seen a few times. The V and J genes are TRBV4-1 and TRBJ2-1; no clear D gene. The CDR3 contains 16 residues. CDR1 and CDR2 (germline): MGHRA, YSYEKL. The V end was cut by 1 base, the J end by 3 bases, with 13 bases between. CDR3 coding DNA: TGCGCCAGCAGCCAAGGTCTCGGGTGGGACTACAATGAGCAGTTCTTC. Protein product: CASSQGLGWDYNEQFF.

CDR3 sequence (DNA): TGTGCCAGCAGTTACCACCTCGGGGGAGGTAACTATGGCTACACCTTC. It translates to CASSYHLGGGNYGYTF. V usage is TRBV6-2 or TRBV6-3 and J usage is TRBJ1-2; the D gene is possibly TRBD1 (5 bases). Germline CDR1 MNHEY, CDR2 SVGEGT. CDR3 length: 16 residues. V lost 2 bases to trimming and J lost 1 base, with 14 bases between them.

The CDR3: CSEDPGTYEQYF. The CDR3 DNA follows: TGCAGCGAGGATCCGGGAACCTACGAGCAGTACTTC. The J gene is TRBJ2-7, the V gene TRBV29-1; TRBD2 might be the D (5 bases). The CDR3 spans 12 residues. CDR1 is SQVTM and CDR2 is ANQGSEA in the germline V gene. V dropped 7 bases and J dropped 2 bases, with 12 bases sitting between them.

The V and J genes are TRBV7-2 and TRBJ2-3; 13 bases line up with TRBD2. CDR1 and CDR2 (germline): SGHTA, FQGNSA. CDR3 length: 16 residues. Trimming removed 10 bases from V and 2 bases from J; junction bases left unmatched: 9. The CDR3 bases are TGTGCCACCAAATCAGGACTAGCGGGGGCCACAGATACGCAGTATTTT. This translates into CATKSGLAGATDTQYF. Drawing the rest from reference TRBV7-2 and TRBJ2-3, the complete variable domain is GAGVSQSPSNKVTEKGKDVELRCDPISGHTALYWYRQSLGQGLEFLIYFQGNSAPDKSGLPSDRFSAERTGGSVSTLTIQRTQQEDSAVYLCATKSGLAGATDTQYFGPGTRLTVL.

The sample holds a few counts of this clonotype. This chain joins TRBV7-6 and TRBJ2-3; D ambiguous. V was clipped by 5 bases and J by 2 bases, with 17 bases between them. CDR1 and CDR2 (germline): SGHVS, FNYEAQ. The CDR3 sequence is 16 residues long. The CDR3 DNA reads TGTGCCAGCAGCCCCTTTCCCGGGCCGAACACAGATACGCAGTATTTT. Protein: CASSPFPGPNTDTQYF.

This rearrangement joins TRBV12-3 or TRBV12-4 to TRBJ2-1; possible D gene TRBD2, 6 bases. Trimming removed 6 bases at V and 6 bases at J, with 24 bases between. This CDR3 has 17 residues. The CDR3 protein is CASSPKGRAGSGNEQFF. CDR3 coding DNA: TGTGCCAGCAGCCCTAAAGGCCGGGCGGGGTCAGGCAATGAGCAGTTCTTC.

The J gene is TRBJ2-3, the V gene TRBV20-1; D remains ambiguous. The V gene's germline CDR1 is DFQATT and CDR2 SNEGSKA (reference sequence). CDR3 length: 16 amino acids. V shed 0 bases and J shed 5 bases, with 18 bases lying between them. As DNA, the CDR3 is TGCAGTGCTAGAGATCTCCCGCAGATACGAAAAGATACGCAGTATTTT. Translating it yields CSARDLPQIRKDTQYF.

The chain combines TRBV18 with TRBJ2-3, with D perhaps TRBD2 (6 bases). The CDR3 sequence is 16 residues long. V was trimmed by 2 bases and J by 1 base, leaving 13 bases between them. CDR1 is KGHSH, CDR2 LQKENI, per germline. The CDR3 loop is CASSPAEVAGTDTQYF. CDR3 nucleotide sequence: TGTGCCAGCTCACCAGCGGAGGTAGCGGGCACAGATACGCAGTATTTT.

This clonotype was picked up one time. The V call is TRBV7-9, the J call TRBJ2-1; no clear D. This CDR3 has 12 residues. Trimming removed 5 bases at V and 7 bases at J, with 9 bases between. The germline V gene encodes CDR1 SEHNR and CDR2 FQNEAQ (reference sequence). CDR3 bases: TGTGCCAGCAGCCAACCTCGGAATGAGCAGTTCTTC. This encodes CASSQPRNEQFF.